This T cell receptor (beta chain) was documented in a study of T cell repertoires in cytomegalovirus infection. Study background: TCR beta signatures that were public indicated CMV infection and matching HLA type.

Whole-study results and caveats: The study found HLA-C-restricted CMV-specific TCR beta clonotypes dominating the ex vivo response. Based on cumulative public TCR beta family frequency, carriers of CMV plus the relevant HLA were identified.

The CDR3 is made up of 15 amino acids. The V end lost 7 bases, the J end lost 6 bases, and 18 bases lay between the germline ends. TCRdb reprocessed the reads with MiXCR, giving one entry per CDR3 protein. The data show 350,000 to 500,000 distinct CDR3 sequences, approximately 30% seen once. Remarks on this clonotype: Its matching antigen is unknown.

V usage is TRBV12-3 or TRBV12-4 and J usage is TRBJ2-2; possibly TRBD1 or TRBD2 for D (5 bases each). The TCR sequence derives from a human donor in good health (CMV status not recorded). Some clones in this sample may be carry-over from other donors' samples. The sequencing input was PBMCs. The DNA of the CDR3 is TGTGCCAGCACCCGAGGGACGGGGACCCCCGGGGAGCTGTTTTTT. Residues: CASTRGTGTPGELFF.